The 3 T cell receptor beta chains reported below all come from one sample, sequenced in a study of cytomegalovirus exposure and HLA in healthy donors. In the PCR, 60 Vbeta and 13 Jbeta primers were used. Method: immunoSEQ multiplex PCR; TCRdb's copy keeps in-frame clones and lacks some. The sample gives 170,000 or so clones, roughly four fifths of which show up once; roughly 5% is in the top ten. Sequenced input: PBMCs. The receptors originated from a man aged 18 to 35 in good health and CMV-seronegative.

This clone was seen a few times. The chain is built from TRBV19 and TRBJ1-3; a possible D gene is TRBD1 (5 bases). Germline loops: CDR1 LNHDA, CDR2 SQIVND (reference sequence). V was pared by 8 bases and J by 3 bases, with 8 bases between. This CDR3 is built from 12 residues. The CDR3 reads CASRTGGNTIYF. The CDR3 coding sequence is TGTGCCAGTCGCACAGGTGGAAACACCATATATTTT.

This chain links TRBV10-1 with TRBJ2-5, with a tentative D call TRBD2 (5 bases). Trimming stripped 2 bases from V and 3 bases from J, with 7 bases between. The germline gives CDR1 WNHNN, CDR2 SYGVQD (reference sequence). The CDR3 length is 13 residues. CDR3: CASSEREKETQYF. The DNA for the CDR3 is TGCGCCAGCAGTGAGCGGGAAAAAGAGACCCAGTACTTC.

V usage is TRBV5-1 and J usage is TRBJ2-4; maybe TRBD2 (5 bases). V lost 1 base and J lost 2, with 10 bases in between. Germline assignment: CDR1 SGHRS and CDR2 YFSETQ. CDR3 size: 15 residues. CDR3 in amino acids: CASSLSAGPKNIQYF. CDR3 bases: TGCGCCAGCAGCTTGAGCGCGGGCCCCAAAAACATTCAGTACTTC.